This T cell receptor beta chain came from a study of cytomegalovirus exposure and HLA in healthy donors. Study background: Among the roughly 400 genotyped donors, 70% to 85% were placed in the Caucasian-associated ancestry cluster.

Both 60 Vbeta primers and 13 Jbeta primers went into the PCR. Sequencing was performed with immunoSEQ multiplex PCR; in TCRdb, only in-frame clones are kept and a portion is missing. The sample consists of 110,000 or so clones, 74% of them appearing once. About this clone: Its antigen remains unknown.

Germline-derived CDR1 and CDR2 are SGHTA and FQGNSA. Trimming cost V 0 bases and J 4 bases; bases outside gene matches: 7. This CDR3 has 18 amino acids. Study-level findings and limits: Equally common other TCR beta chains were less clonally expanded than HLA-associated ones, a later analysis found.

The sequence was obtained from a woman between 45 and 65 years old in good health and CMV-seropositive. The sample taken for sequencing was PBMCs. This rearrangement joins TRBV7-2 to TRBJ2-5, with 14 bases matching TRBD2. The CDR3 nucleotides are TGTGCCAGCAGCTTAGCCGGACTAGCGGGAGGAAAGGGAGAGACCCAGTACTTC. Amino acids: CASSLAGLAGGKGETQYF.